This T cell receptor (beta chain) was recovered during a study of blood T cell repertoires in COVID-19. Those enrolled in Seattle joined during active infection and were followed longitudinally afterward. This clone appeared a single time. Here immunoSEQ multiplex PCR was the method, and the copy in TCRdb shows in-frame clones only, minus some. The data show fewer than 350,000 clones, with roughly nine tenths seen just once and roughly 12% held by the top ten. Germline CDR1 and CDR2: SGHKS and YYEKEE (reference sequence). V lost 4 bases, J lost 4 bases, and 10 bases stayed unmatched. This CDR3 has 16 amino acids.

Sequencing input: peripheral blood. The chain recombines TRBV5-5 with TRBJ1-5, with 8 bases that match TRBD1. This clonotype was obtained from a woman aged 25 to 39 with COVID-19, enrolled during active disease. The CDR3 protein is CASSAGTGGWNQPQHF. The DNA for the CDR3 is TGTGCCAGCAGCGCCGGGACAGGAGGATGGAATCAGCCCCAGCATTTT.